Listed below are T cell receptor beta chains from one sample, sequenced in a study of siplizumab effects on memory and regulatory T cells. Produced via immunoSEQ multiplex PCR; TCRdb's table is partial and in-frame only. The profile shows about 120,000 clones, 94% of them singletons. Sequencing input: non-Treg CD4+ T cells sorted from blood. These receptors were taken from a human donor in good health. Each CDR3 is given with its conserved first and last residue. A D gene is named only where the DNA matches it firmly. Size is omitted from some rows. Given values are once, few, many or a class for expanded clones.

J | V | size | D | DNA | CDR3
TRBJ1-6 | TRBV6-6 | . | . | TGTGCCAGCAGTTACTCAACAGGAACTAGTAATTCACCCCTCCACTTT | CASSYSTGTSNSPLHF
TRBJ2-7 | TRBV25-1 | . | . | TGTGCCAGCAGTGAAGAGGGCTACGAGCAGTACTTC | CASSEEGYEQYF
TRBJ2-1 | TRBV4-1 | . | TRBD2 | TGCGCCAGCAGCCGCCTAGCGGGAGTAACGGTCTACAATGAGCAGTTCTTC | CASSRLAGVTVYNEQFF
TRBJ2-7 | TRBV6-5 | . | TRBD1 | TGTGCCAGCAGTTACCGGGACAGAGAATACGAGCAGTACTTC | CASSYRDREYEQYF
TRBJ2-7 | TRBV9 | . | TRBD1 | TGTGCCAGCAGCGACCGGGACAGGGGCTTATACGAGCAGTACTTC | CASSDRDRGLYEQYF
TRBJ2-7 | TRBV6-5 | . | . | TGTGCCAGCAGTTACTCGGGCGCCGGCTCCTACGAGCAGTACTTC | CASSYSGAGSYEQYF
TRBJ2-7 | TRBV6-5 | . | TRBD1 | TGTGCCAGCAGTCGCATTCGACAGGGGTTGAGCGAGCAGTACTTC | CASSRIRQGLSEQYF
TRBJ2-6 | TRBV11-3 | . | TRBD2 | TGTGCCAGCAGCCCGGGACTAGCGGGCAGCTCTGGGGCCAACGTCCTGACTTTC | CASSPGLAGSSGANVLTF
TRBJ1-2 | TRBV5-6 | once | . | TGTGCCAGCAGCTTGGTCAGGGGTGATGGCTACACCTTC | CASSLVRGDGYTF
TRBJ1-1 | TRBV5-1 | . | . | TGCGCCAGCAGCCTTCCCGGACAGAACACTGAAGCTTTCTTT | CASSLPGQNTEAFF
TRBJ1-1 | TRBV5-1 | . | . | TGCGCCAGCAGCTTCGAAACCCGATCTGAAGCTTTCTTT | CASSFETRSEAFF
TRBJ1-1 | TRBV7-2 | . | . | TGTGCCAGCAGCTTATTATGGGTCCCTTTTAGCACTGAAGCTTTCTTT | CASSLLWVPFSTEAFF
TRBJ1-4 | TRBV7-9 | . | . | TGTGCCAGCAGCCTAGACATTTTCCCCACTAATGAAAAACTGTTTTTT | CASSLDIFPTNEKLFF
TRBJ2-2 | TRBV19 | . | . | TGTGCCAGTAGTATAGGGGGGGCCGGGAACACCGGGGAGCTGTTTTTT | CASSIGGAGNTGELFF
TRBJ2-3 | TRBV19 | . | . | TGTGCCAGTAGTATAGGTGGGAGGCTTGATGATACGCAGTATTTT | CASSIGGRLDDTQYF
TRBJ1-6 | TRBV28 | . | TRBD1 | TGTGCCAGCAGTTTATCAGGGGGTTTGCATTCACCCCTCCACTTT | CASSLSGGLHSPLHF
TRBJ1-3 | TRBV30 | . | . | TGTGCCTGGAATCCACAGTTATCTGGAAACACCATATATTTT | CAWNPQLSGNTIYF
TRBJ2-7 | TRBV18 | few | . | TGTGCCAGGACTATTTTCTTGTACGAGCAGTACTTC | CARTIFLYEQYF
TRBJ2-7 | TRBV7-8 | once | . | TGTGCCAGCAGCCCAACGTGGGACACGAGGGAGCAGTACTTC | CASSPTWDTREQYF
TRBJ2-7 | TRBV5-1 | . | . | TGCGCCAGCAGCTTGATGGGCGGGGCCTACGAGCAGTACTTC | CASSLMGGAYEQYF
TRBJ2-5 | TRBV29-1 | . | . | TGCAGCGTTGAAGGGGCCGGGAGAACCCAGTACTTC | CSVEGAGRTQYF
TRBJ2-7 | TRBV30 | . | TRBD1 | TGTGCCTGGAGTGCGGGAGACAGGGGATACGAGCAGTACTTC | CAWSAGDRGYEQYF
TRBJ1-1 | TRBV6-5 | . | . | TGTGCCAGCAGTTACTTCCCCGGGCGGGGGACTGAAGCTTTCTTT | CASSYFPGRGTEAFF
TRBJ2-3 | TRBV7-2 | . | . | TGTGCCAGCAGCTTAGGCAGGGGCGGAACAGATACGCAGTATTTT | CASSLGRGGTDTQYF
TRBJ1-2 | TRBV15 | once | . | TGTGCCACCAGCAGAGATAAGGGGGAATATGGCTACACCTTC | CATSRDKGEYGYTF
TRBJ2-3 | TRBV7-2 | . | TRBD2 | TGTGCCAGCAGCTTAAGGACTAGCGGGAGGCCACGGGAAGATACGCAGTATTTT | CASSLRTSGRPREDTQYF
TRBJ1-1 | TRBV7-8 | . | . | TGTGCCAGCAGCTTCGGGGGGGCGAGAACTGAAGCTTTCTTT | CASSFGGARTEAFF
TRBJ1-6 | TRBV6-6 | once | . | TGTGCCAGCAGTTACGGATTGCAGGAAAATTCACCCCTCCACTTT | CASSYGLQENSPLHF
TRBJ2-1 | TRBV2 | . | TRBD2 | TGTGCCAGCAGTCGGGGAGGACTAGCGGGAGGCTGGAATGAGCAGTTCTTC | CASSRGGLAGGWNEQFF
TRBJ2-7 | TRBV7-9 | . | TRBD2 | TGTGCCAGCAGCTTCGTCTGGACTAGCCCCTACGAGCAGTACTTC | CASSFVWTSPYEQYF
TRBJ2-2 | TRBV5-5 | once | TRBD1 | TGTGCCAGCAGCTTGGAGGGACAGTACACCGGGGAGCTGTTTTTT | CASSLEGQYTGELFF
TRBJ2-7 | TRBV18 | . | TRBD2 | TGTGCCAGCTCACCCAGCGGGAGTAAGTACGAGCAGTACTTC | CASSPSGSKYEQYF
TRBJ1-2 | TRBV6-6 | once | . | TGTGCCAGCAGTTACGAGGGTCAGAAGAATGGCTACACCTTC | CASSYEGQKNGYTF
TRBJ2-3 | TRBV5-1 | once | . | TGCGCCAGCAGCTTGGCGGACCAAAGGACAGATACGCAGTATTTT | CASSLADQRTDTQYF